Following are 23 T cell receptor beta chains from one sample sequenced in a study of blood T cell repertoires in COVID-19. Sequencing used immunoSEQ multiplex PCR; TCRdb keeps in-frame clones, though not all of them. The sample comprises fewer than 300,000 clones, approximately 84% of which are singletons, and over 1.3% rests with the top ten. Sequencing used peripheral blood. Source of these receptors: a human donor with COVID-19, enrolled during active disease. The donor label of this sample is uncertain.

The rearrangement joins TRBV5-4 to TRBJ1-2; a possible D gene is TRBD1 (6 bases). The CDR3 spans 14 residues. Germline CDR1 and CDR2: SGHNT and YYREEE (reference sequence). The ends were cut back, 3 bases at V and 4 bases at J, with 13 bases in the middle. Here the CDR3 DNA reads TGTGCCAGCAGCTCGGGGGGGGCCTCCTATGGCTACACCTTC. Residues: CASSSGGASYGYTF. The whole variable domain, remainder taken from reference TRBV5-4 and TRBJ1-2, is ETGVTQSPTHLIKTRGQQVTLRCSSQSGHNTVSWYQQALGQGPQFIFQYYREEENGRGNFPPRFSGLQFPNYSSELNVNALELDDSALYLCASSSGGASYGYTFGSGTRLTVV.

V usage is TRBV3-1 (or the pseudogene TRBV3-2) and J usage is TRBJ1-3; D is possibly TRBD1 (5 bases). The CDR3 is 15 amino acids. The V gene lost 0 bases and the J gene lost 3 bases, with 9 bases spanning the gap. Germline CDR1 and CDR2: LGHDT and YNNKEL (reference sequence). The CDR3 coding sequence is TGTGCCAGCAGCCAAGATCTGACAGTTGGAAACACCATATATTTT. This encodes CASSQDLTVGNTIYF.

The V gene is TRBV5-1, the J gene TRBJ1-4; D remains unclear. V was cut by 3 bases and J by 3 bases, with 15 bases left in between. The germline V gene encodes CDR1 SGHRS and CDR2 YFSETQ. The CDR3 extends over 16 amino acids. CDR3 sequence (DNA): TGCGCCAGCAGCTCATACGCGGGGTACCCTAATGAAAAACTGTTTTTT. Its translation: CASSSYAGYPNEKLFF.

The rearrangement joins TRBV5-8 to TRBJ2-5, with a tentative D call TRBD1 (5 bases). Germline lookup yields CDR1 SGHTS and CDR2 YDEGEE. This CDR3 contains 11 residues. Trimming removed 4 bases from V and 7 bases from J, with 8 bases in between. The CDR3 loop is CASSITGTQYF. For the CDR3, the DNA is TGTGCCAGCAGCATTACAGGGACCCAGTACTTC.

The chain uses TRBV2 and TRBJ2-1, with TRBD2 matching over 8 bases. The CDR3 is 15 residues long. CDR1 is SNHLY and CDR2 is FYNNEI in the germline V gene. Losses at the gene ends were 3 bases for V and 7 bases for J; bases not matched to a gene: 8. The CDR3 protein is CASSEELAAGNEQFF. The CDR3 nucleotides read TGTGCCAGCAGTGAGGAACTAGCGGCGGGGAATGAGCAGTTCTTC.

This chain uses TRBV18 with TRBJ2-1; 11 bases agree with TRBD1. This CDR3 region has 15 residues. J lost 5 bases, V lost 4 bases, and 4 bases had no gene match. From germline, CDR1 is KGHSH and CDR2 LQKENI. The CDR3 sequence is CASSRGQGADNEQFF. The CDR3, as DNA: TGTGCCAGCTCACGAGGACAGGGGGCGGACAATGAGCAGTTCTTC.

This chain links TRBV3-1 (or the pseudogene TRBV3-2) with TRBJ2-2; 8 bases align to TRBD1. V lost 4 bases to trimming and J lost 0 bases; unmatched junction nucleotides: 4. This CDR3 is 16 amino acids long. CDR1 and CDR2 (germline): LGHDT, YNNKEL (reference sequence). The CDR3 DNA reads TGTGCCAGCAGCCTTCAGACAGGGGCGAACACCGGGGAGCTGTTTTTT. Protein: CASSLQTGANTGELFF.

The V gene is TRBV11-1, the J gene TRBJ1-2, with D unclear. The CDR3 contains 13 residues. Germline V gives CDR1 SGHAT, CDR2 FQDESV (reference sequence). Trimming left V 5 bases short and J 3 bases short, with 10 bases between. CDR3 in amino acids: CASSLNSDYGYTF. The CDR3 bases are TGTGCCAGCAGCCTCAACAGTGACTATGGCTACACCTTC. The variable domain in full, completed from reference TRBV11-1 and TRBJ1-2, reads EAEVAQSPRYKITEKSQAVAFWCDPISGHATLYWYRQILGQGPELLVQFQDESVVDDSQLPKDRFSAERLKGVDSTLKIQPAELGDSAMYLCASSLNSDYGYTFGSGTRLTVV.

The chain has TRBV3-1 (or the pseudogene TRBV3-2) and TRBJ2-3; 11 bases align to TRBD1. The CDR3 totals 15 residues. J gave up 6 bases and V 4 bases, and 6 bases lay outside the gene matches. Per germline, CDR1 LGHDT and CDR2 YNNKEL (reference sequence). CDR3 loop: CASSPTGQGVDTQYF. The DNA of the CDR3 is TGTGCCAGCAGCCCCACGGGACAGGGGGTCGATACGCAGTATTTT.

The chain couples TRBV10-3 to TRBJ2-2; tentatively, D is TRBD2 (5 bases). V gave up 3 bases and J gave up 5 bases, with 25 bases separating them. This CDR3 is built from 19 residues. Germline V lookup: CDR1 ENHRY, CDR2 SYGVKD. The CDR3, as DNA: TGTGCCATCAGTGACCCCCTTCTCCGTGAGGGTAAAAGAACCGGGGAGCTGTTTTTT. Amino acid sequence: CAISDPLLREGKRTGELFF.

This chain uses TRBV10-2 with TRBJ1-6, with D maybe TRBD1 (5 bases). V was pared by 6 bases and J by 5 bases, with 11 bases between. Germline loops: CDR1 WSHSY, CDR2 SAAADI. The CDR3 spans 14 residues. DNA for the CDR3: TGCGCCAGCAGCGAGACAGATAATAATTCACCCCTCCACTTT. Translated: CASSETDNNSPLHF.

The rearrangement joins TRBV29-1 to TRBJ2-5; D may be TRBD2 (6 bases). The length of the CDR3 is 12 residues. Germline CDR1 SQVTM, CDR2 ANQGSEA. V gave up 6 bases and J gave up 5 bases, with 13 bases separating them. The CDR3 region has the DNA TGCAGCGTGTTACAGGCGGGGGAGACCCAGTACTTC. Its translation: CSVLQAGETQYF.

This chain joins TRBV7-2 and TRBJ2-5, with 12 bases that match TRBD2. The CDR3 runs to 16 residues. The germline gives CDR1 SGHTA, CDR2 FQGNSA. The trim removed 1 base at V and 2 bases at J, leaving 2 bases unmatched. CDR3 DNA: TGTGCCAGCAGCTTAGGACTAGCGGGAGCGCAAGAGACCCAGTACTTC. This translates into CASSLGLAGAQETQYF.

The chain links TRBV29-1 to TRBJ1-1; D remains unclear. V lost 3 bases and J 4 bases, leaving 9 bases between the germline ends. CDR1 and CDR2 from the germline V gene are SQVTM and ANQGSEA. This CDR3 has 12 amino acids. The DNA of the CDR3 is TGCAGCGTTGATAGAGGGCGCACTGAAGCTTTCTTT. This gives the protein CSVDRGRTEAFF.

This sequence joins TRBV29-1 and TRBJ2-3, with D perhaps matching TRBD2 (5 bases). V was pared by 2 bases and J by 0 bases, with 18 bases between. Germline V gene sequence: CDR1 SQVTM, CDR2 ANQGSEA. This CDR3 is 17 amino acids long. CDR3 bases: TGCAGCGTTGAATGCGAGCGGAATCCCGACAGCACAGATACGCAGTATTTT. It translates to CSVECERNPDSTDTQYF.

The CDR3 loop is CASGLPSGSHEQFF. DNA for the CDR3: TGTGCCAGCGGCCTACCTAGCGGGAGTCATGAGCAGTTCTTC. The V gene is TRBV7-2, the J gene TRBJ2-1; TRBD2 agrees at 10 bases. Looked up from germline, CDR1 is SGHTA and CDR2 is FQGNSA. The CDR3 is 14 residues long. V was clipped by 8 bases and J by 8 bases; unmatched bases: 9.

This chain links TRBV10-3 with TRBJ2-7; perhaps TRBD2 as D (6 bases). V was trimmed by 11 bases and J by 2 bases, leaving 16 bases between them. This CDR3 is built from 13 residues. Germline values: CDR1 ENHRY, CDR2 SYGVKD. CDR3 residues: CAAGTSPAYEQYF. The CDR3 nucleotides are TGTGCCGCGGGAACTAGTCCCGCCTACGAGCAGTACTTC.

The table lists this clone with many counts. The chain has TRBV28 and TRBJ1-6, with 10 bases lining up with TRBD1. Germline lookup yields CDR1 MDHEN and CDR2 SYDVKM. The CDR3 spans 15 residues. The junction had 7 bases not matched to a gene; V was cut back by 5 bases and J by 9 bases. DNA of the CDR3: TGTGCCAGCAGTCAAGGGGACAGGGGTTTTTCACCCCTCCACTTT. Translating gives CASSQGDRGFSPLHF.

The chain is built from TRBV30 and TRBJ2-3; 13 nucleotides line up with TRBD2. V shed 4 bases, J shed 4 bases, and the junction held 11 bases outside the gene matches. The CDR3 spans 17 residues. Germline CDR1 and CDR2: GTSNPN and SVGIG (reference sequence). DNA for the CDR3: TGTGCCTGGAAAAGGGAGCGGGGACTAGCGGGACCAGATACGCAGTATTTT. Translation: CAWKRERGLAGPDTQYF.

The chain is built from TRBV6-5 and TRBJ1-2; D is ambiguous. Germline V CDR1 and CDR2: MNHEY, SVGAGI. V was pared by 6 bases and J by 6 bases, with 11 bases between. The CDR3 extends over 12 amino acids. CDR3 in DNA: TGTGCCAGCAGCGGATCGGAGGATGGCTACACCTTC. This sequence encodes CASSGSEDGYTF.

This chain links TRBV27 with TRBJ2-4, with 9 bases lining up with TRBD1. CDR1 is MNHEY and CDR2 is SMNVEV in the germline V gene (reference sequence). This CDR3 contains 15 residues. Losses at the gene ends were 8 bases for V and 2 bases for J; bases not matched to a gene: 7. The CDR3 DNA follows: TGTGCCAGCGGCGGGACAGGGCTATCCAAAAACATTCAGTACTTC. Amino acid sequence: CASGGTGLSKNIQYF.

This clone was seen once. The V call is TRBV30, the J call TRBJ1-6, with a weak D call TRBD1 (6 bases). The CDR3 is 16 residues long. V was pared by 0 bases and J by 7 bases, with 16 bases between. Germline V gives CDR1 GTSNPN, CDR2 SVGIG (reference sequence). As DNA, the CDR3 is TGTGCCTGGAGTGTATCGGGGGGGCTGAGGAATTCACCCCTCCACTTT. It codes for CAWSVSGGLRNSPLHF.

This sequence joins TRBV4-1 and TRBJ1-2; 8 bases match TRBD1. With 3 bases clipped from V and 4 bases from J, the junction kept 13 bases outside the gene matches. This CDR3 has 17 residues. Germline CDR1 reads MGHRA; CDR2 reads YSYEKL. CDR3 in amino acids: CASSHHPTGQGGYGYTF. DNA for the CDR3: TGCGCCAGCAGCCACCACCCCACCGGACAGGGAGGCTATGGCTACACCTTC.